Following are 12 T cell receptor beta chains from one sample sequenced in a study of glioma-infiltrating T cells listed by TCRdb under 2016. Instrument on record: Illumina MiSeq. The iRepertoire nested amplicon-rescue multiplex PCR (arm-PCR) platform was used to amplify TCR alpha and beta CDR3 regions from RNA. The public reads were run again by TCRdb, first through fastp at Q25 and then through MiXCR, and only productive beta chains were kept. Each record represents a unique CDR3 protein, reported with the most common genes and DNA among its rows. The sample table records 150,000 to 200,000 distinct CDR3 sequences; around 40% of these occur just once. The ten largest clones represent under 6.5% of the sample. The sample was glioma tissue, nonneoplastic brain tissue, or PBMCs (not recorded which). These receptors were obtained from a human donor with low-grade glioma or glioblastoma, undergoing nonglioma brain surgery, or in good health (not recorded which).

This clonotype was seen a few times. The chain recombines TRBV14 with TRBJ2-7, with TRBD2 matching over 11 bases. Per germline, CDR1 SGHDN and CDR2 FVKESK. The CDR3 runs to 17 residues. The ends lost 1 base at V and 5 bases at J; junction bases unmatched: 10. The CDR3 sequence: CASSQAETSGSKHEQYF. CDR3 DNA sequence: TGTGCCAGCAGCCAAGCCGAAACTAGCGGGAGTAAGCACGAGCAGTACTTC. Complete variable domain (other parts from reference TRBV14 and TRBJ2-7): EAGVTQFPSHSVIEKGQTVTLRCDPISGHDNLYWYRRVMGKEIKFLLHFVKESKQDESGMPNNRFLAERTGGTYSTLKVQPAELEDSGVYFCASSQAETSGSKHEQYFGPGTRLTVT.

The rearrangement joins TRBV12-3 or TRBV12-4 to TRBJ1-2; D remains ambiguous. The CDR3 covers 15 residues. V was shortened by 7 bases and J by 0 bases, with 15 bases between the two germline ends. The CDR3 protein is CASTSREKTNYGYTF. The DNA of the CDR3 is TGTGCCAGCACCTCACGTGAGAAGACTAACTATGGCTACACCTTC.

The rearrangement links TRBV2 to TRBJ1-2; no reliable D call. The V gene lost 7 bases and the J gene lost 1 base, with 13 bases spanning the gap. The CDR3 contains 14 residues. Germline CDR1 and CDR2: SNHLY and FYNNEI. The CDR3 sequence is CASTIDGFNYGYTF. In nucleotides, the CDR3 is TGTGCCAGCACCATCGACGGATTTAACTATGGCTACACCTTC.

Worth noting for this clonotype: A read error may explain this, as a much larger clone is one base away. The chain joins TRBV20-1 to TRBJ2-7; D possibly corresponds to TRBD2 (5 bases). The germline V gene has CDR1 DFQATT and CDR2 SNEGSKA (reference sequence). This CDR3 has 14 amino acids. V was cut by 6 bases and J by 4 bases, with 19 bases left in between. The CDR3 reads CSASSWSELYEQYF. CDR3 sequence (DNA): TGCAGTGCCTCTAGCTGGAGCGAATTGTACGAGCAGTACTTC.

In its sample, this clonotype was seen many times. The chain employs TRBV27 and TRBJ2-5; 7 bases agree with TRBD2. With V trimmed by 3 bases and J by 3 bases, 16 bases remained unmatched. CDR3 length: 18 amino acids. Germline V lookup: CDR1 MNHEY, CDR2 SMNVEV (reference sequence). The DNA for the CDR3 is TGTGCCAGCAGTTTCGTGGCACCTGGTGCCCGGGAGGAAGAGACCCAGTACTTC. This sequence encodes CASSFVAPGAREEETQYF.

With respect to this clonotype: It may be a read error: a sequence one base away is much more abundant. The chain combines TRBV28 with TRBJ1-4; tentative D call: TRBD1 (5 bases). There are 15 residues in the CDR3. Per germline, CDR1 MDHEN and CDR2 SYDVKM. V dropped 3 bases and J dropped 6 bases, with 14 bases sitting between them. Here the CDR3 reads CASSFRVGDHEKLFF. The CDR3 nucleotides are TGTGCCAGCAGTTTTAGGGTAGGGGACCATGAAAAACTGTTTTTT.

Remarks on this clonotype: A read error may explain this, as a much larger clone is one base away. The chain couples TRBV7-2 to TRBJ1-2; no definite D call. The CDR3 is 13 amino acids. CDR1 is SGHTA and CDR2 is FQGNSA in the germline V gene. The CDR3 sequence: CASSSPAGYGYAF. In DNA form, the CDR3 reads TGTGCCAGCAGTTCACCCGCCGGGTATGGCTACGCCTTC.

This clonotype was counted ten times or more. This chain uses TRBV20-1 with TRBJ1-5, with D possibly matching TRBD1 (5 bases). Germline CDR1 reads DFQATT; CDR2 reads SNEGSKA (reference sequence). The ends were cut back, 6 bases at V and 3 bases at J, with 15 bases in the middle. The CDR3 has 14 amino acids. The CDR3 spells CSALSGQDNQPQHF. CDR3 DNA: TGCAGTGCCCTATCAGGGCAGGACAATCAGCCCCAGCATTTT.

This clonotype was seen only a few times. This sequence may be a read error, since a much larger clone differs from it by one base. J is TRBJ2-5 and V is TRBV27; perhaps TRBD2 as D (6 bases). The CDR3 contains 14 residues. Germline-derived CDR1 and CDR2 are MNHEY and SMNVEV (reference sequence). The CDR3 nucleotides read TGTGCCAGCAGTCCCATAGCGGATCAAGAGACCAAGTACTTC. This translates into CASSPIADQETKYF.

Note on this clonotype: With a much larger clone just one base away, this may be a read error. V and J are TRBV2 and TRBJ1-6; 7 nucleotides line up with TRBD1. CDR1 and CDR2 from the germline V gene are SNHLY and FYNNEI. The CDR3 has 14 residues. The CDR3 loop is CASRETGDRSPIHF. The CDR3 DNA is TGTGCCAGCAGGGAAACAGGGGATCGGTCACCCATCCACTTT.

As for this clonotype: A read error may explain this, as a much larger clone is one base away. The V gene is TRBV20-1, the J gene TRBJ2-5; D gene ambiguous. The CDR3 has 11 amino acids. Germline V gene sequence: CDR1 DFQATT, CDR2 SNEGSKA (reference sequence). V was pared by 4 bases and J by 4 bases, with 7 bases between. The CDR3, as DNA: TGCAGTGCTACCGGAAGAGAGACCCAGTACTTC. Translation gives CSATGRETQYF.

This clonotype was seen only a few times. The V call is TRBV14, the J call TRBJ2-2, with D possibly matching TRBD1 (6 bases). CDR3 length: 16 amino acids. Trimming took 4 bases from V and 0 from J, leaving 12 bases between them. The V gene's germline CDR1 is SGHDN and CDR2 FVKESK. CDR3 DNA: TGTGCCAGCAGCCGGATCAGGGGCGCGAACACCGGGGAGCTGTTTTTT. Amino acid sequence: CASSRIRGANTGELFF.